The rows below give T cell receptor beta chains drawn from one sample of a study of blood T cell repertoires in COVID-19. Sequencing was performed with immunoSEQ multiplex PCR; in TCRdb, only in-frame clones are kept and a portion is missing. The data show 40,000 or so clones, roughly 74% seen once. The sequenced sample was peripheral blood. The receptors here all came from a man between 70 and 80 years old with COVID-19, enrolled during active disease. CDR3s include the opening cysteine and the closing phenylalanine or tryptophan. Each record gives: D gene, J gene, CDR3 length, V gene, clone size, CDR3 protein, CDR3 DNA. A D gene is named only where the DNA matches it firmly. Some rows have no size entry. The others give once, few or many, or a class for an expanded clone.

-,TRBJ1-5,12,TRBV7-9,-,CASSPPGGAQHF,TGTGCCAGCAGCCCTCCTGGGGGGGCCCAGCATTTT
TRBD1,TRBJ2-1,16,TRBV18,-,CASSPIGDRASNEQFF,TGTGCCAGCTCACCTATAGGGGACAGGGCCAGCAATGAGCAGTTCTTC
-,TRBJ2-7,13,TRBV6-6,-,CASRVQVSYEQYF,TGTGCCAGCCGAGTACAGGTCTCCTACGAGCAGTACTTC
-,TRBJ2-1,14,TRBV5-1,-,CASSLASGDNEQFF,TGCGCCAGCAGCTTGGCGTCAGGGGACAATGAGCAGTTCTTC
-,TRBJ2-1,17,TRBV10-1,-,CASSVGGDWRSYSEQFF,TGCGCCAGCAGTGTGGGGGGAGACTGGAGGTCCTACAGTGAGCAGTTCTTC
-,TRBJ2-7,16,TRBV3-1/TRBV3-2,-,CASSHDPSASSYEQYF,TGTGCCAGCAGCCACGATCCCAGCGCTAGCTCCTACGAGCAGTACTTC
-,TRBJ2-1,13,TRBV7-9,-,CAREGGGYNEQFF,TGTGCCAGGGAGGGTGGCGGCTACAATGAGCAGTTCTTC
-,TRBJ2-7,15,TRBV7-7,-,CASSPTGGAFGEQYF,TGTGCCAGCAGCCCAACCGGAGGGGCCTTTGGTGAGCAGTACTTC
TRBD1,TRBJ1-1,18,TRBV9,-,CASSVSGTGGVGSTEAFF,TGTGCCAGCAGCGTTTCCGGGACAGGGGGCGTCGGAAGCACTGAAGCTTTCTTT
-,TRBJ1-5,15,TRBV6-5,-,CASSPTGVIVQPQHF,TGTGCCAGCAGCCCGACAGGCGTTATTGTACAGCCCCAGCATTTT
TRBD1,TRBJ1-5,19,TRBV6-2/TRBV6-3,-,CASSRSTGTGDFGNQPQHF,TGTGCCAGCAGCCGGTCGACCGGGACAGGTGACTTTGGCAATCAGCCCCAGCATTTT
-,TRBJ2-1,15,TRBV19,once,CASRLQWAGSNEQFF,TGTGCCAGTAGGCTCCAGTGGGCGGGGAGCAATGAGCAGTTCTTC
-,TRBJ1-6,11,TRBV10-2,-,CASSDAAPLHF,TGCGCCAGCAGTGATGCGGCGCCCCTCCACTTT
-,TRBJ2-6,16,TRBV5-1,-,CASSLVGGAGANVLTF,TGCGCCAGCAGCTTAGTCGGTGGAGCTGGGGCCAACGTCCTGACTTTC
TRBD2,TRBJ2-1,17,TRBV4-1,-,CASSRILAGGSYNEQFF,TGCGCCAGCAGCCGAATACTAGCGGGAGGCTCTTACAATGAGCAGTTCTTC
-,TRBJ1-5,15,TRBV18,-,CASSPLGGYGQPQHF,TGTGCCAGCTCCCCTTTGGGAGGGTACGGTCAGCCCCAGCATTTT
TRBD1,TRBJ1-3,15,TRBV5-1,-,CASSLGQADGNTIYF,TGCGCCAGCAGCTTAGGACAGGCGGATGGAAACACCATATATTTT
-,TRBJ2-1,17,TRBV5-4,-,CASRPGSGSGTSNEQFF,TGTGCCAGCAGACCTGGGAGTGGCAGCGGCACGAGTAATGAGCAGTTCTTC
-,TRBJ1-5,17,TRBV19,-,CASSKEGGGFSNQPQHF,TGTGCCAGTAGTAAGGAGGGCGGGGGTTTTAGCAATCAGCCCCAGCATTTT
-,TRBJ1-4,14,TRBV5-1,few,CASSTAGAGEKLFF,TGCGCCAGCAGCACCGCAGGGGCGGGTGAAAAACTGTTTTTT
-,TRBJ2-1,11,TRBV20-1,-,CSVRGHNEQFF,TGCAGTGTCCGGGGTCACAATGAGCAGTTCTTC
TRBD1,TRBJ2-1,15,TRBV5-5,-,CASSVQGGSYNEQFF,TGTGCCAGCAGCGTACAGGGGGGCTCCTACAATGAGCAGTTCTTC
-,TRBJ1-6,12,TRBV7-2,-,CASSFRASPLHF,TGTGCCAGCAGCTTCCGAGCATCACCCCTCCACTTT
-,TRBJ2-7,13,TRBV5-4,-,CASRLPPSYEQYF,TGTGCCAGCAGACTGCCCCCGTCCTACGAGCAGTACTTC
TRBD1,TRBJ1-1,15,TRBV27,-,CASSPWTGGDTEAFF,TGTGCCAGCAGTCCCTGGACAGGCGGGGACACTGAAGCTTTCTTT
TRBD1,TRBJ1-5,15,TRBV4-3,few,CASSQDRGLRQPQHF,TGCGCCAGCAGCCAAGACAGGGGGCTACGACAGCCCCAGCATTTT
TRBD2,TRBJ2-1,15,TRBV29-1,-,CSVEGAGGAYNEQFF,TGCAGCGTTGAAGGAGCGGGGGGTGCTTACAATGAGCAGTTCTTC
-,TRBJ2-7,16,TRBV7-9,-,CASSLWGGRINYEQYF,TGTGCCAGCAGCTTATGGGGGGGCAGGATAAACTACGAGCAGTACTTC
TRBD1,TRBJ2-7,13,TRBV7-8,few,CAIRVTGDYEQYF,TGTGCCATACGCGTTACAGGGGACTACGAGCAGTACTTC
TRBD1,TRBJ2-2,16,TRBV19,-,CASNPTGTGLAGELFF,TGTGCCAGTAACCCGACCGGGACAGGGCTCGCCGGGGAGCTGTTTTTT
TRBD1,TRBJ2-7,14,TRBV6-5,-,CASSNWDRVEEQYF,TGTGCCAGCAGTAACTGGGACAGGGTAGAAGAGCAGTACTTC
TRBD1,TRBJ2-7,16,TRBV5-1,-,CASSLGQTSSSYEQYF,TGCGCCAGCAGCCTGGGACAGACCTCTTCCTCCTACGAGCAGTACTTC
TRBD1,TRBJ2-7,17,TRBV18,-,CASSPGLPGQGGYEQYF,TGTGCCAGCTCACCAGGGTTGCCCGGACAGGGCGGCTACGAGCAGTACTTC
TRBD1,TRBJ2-7,14,TRBV24-1,few,CATSDSGTGSEQYF,TGTGCCACCAGTGATTCCGGGACAGGGAGCGAGCAGTACTTC
TRBD1,TRBJ2-6,18,TRBV19,-,CASREPGTGFSGANVLTF,TGTGCCAGTCGAGAGCCAGGGACAGGGTTCTCTGGGGCCAACGTCCTGACTTTC
TRBD1,TRBJ1-2,12,TRBV30,few,CAWTSNRGGYTF,TGTGCCTGGACTAGCAACAGGGGTGGCTACACCTTC
-,TRBJ1-5,13,TRBV16,many,CASSSGYNQPQHF,TGTGCCAGCAGCTCCGGGTACAATCAGCCCCAGCATTTT